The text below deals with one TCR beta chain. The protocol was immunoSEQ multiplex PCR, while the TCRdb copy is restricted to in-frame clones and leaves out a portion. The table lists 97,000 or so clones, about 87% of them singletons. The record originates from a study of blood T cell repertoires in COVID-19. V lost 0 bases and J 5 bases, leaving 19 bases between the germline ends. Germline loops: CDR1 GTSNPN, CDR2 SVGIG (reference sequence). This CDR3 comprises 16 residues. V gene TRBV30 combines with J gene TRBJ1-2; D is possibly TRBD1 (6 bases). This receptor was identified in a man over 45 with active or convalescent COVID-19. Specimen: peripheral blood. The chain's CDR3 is CAWSVQGGNTAYGYTF. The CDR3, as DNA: TGTGCCTGGAGTGTACAGGGAGGGAATACCGCTTATGGCTACACCTTC. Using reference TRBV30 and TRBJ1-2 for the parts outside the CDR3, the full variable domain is SQTIHQWPATLVQPVGSPLSLECTVEGTSNPNLYWYRQAAGRGLQLLFYSVGIGQISSEVPQNLSASRPQDRQFILSSKKLLLSDSGFYLCAWSVQGGNTAYGYTFGSGTRLTVV.